The 21 T cell receptor beta chains listed next were all sequenced from one sample in a study of control samples from healthy donors and cancer patients. Clones were sequenced by immunoSEQ multiplex PCR, and TCRdb holds only the in-frame ones, with some missing. Here the sample spans about 170,000 clones, approximately 86% being singletons. Specimen: blood. The receptors here all came from a woman aged 25 to 39 in good health.

This chain links TRBV19 with TRBJ1-2, with D hard to call. The CDR3 has 13 amino acids. CDR1 LNHDA and CDR2 SQIVND come from the germline V gene (reference sequence). Trimming left V 3 bases short and J 4 bases short, with 9 bases between. CDR3 in DNA: TGTGCCAGTAGTATCGGCAGGTCCTATGGCTACACCTTC. Protein product: CASSIGRSYGYTF. The full variable domain, in which reference TRBV19 and TRBJ1-2 provide the parts outside the CDR3, is DGGITQSPKYLFRKEGQNVTLSCEQNLNHDAMYWYRQDPGQGLRLIYYSQIVNDFQKGDIAEGYSVSREKKESFPLTVTSAQKNPTAFYLCASSIGRSYGYTFGSGTRLTVV.

J is TRBJ2-7 and V is TRBV24-1; D may be TRBD1 or TRBD2 (5 bases each). This CDR3 comprises 15 residues. Germline V gene lookup returns CDR1 KGHDR and CDR2 SFDVKD. V was cut by 6 bases and J by 5 bases, with 19 bases left in between. DNA of the CDR3: TGTGCCACCAGTAGGTGCCGGGACCCCCTCCACGAGCAGTACTTC. Its translation is CATSRCRDPLHEQYF.

This chain links TRBV7-9 with TRBJ1-2; D uncertain. The CDR3 is 13 amino acids. The V end was cut by 3 bases, the J end by 6 bases, with 11 bases between. CDR1 is SEHNR and CDR2 is FQNEAQ in the germline V gene (reference sequence). CDR3 sequence (DNA): TGTGCCAGCAGCTTGGGAAAGGGTCATGGCTACACCTTC. Translating gives CASSLGKGHGYTF.

The J gene is TRBJ2-1, the V gene TRBV7-2; 7 bases are a match to TRBD2. The germline V gene has CDR1 SGHTA and CDR2 FQGNSA. The CDR3 sequence is 15 residues long. Unmatched junction bases numbered 13, after V lost 5 bases and J lost 9 bases. The chain's CDR3 is CASSQAGLVVVEQFF. In DNA form, the CDR3 reads TGTGCCAGCAGCCAAGCGGGACTGGTAGTTGTTGAGCAGTTCTTC.

Here the CDR3 reads CASSLWGLAGVYNEQFF. The CDR3 DNA sequence: TGTGCCAGCAGTTTATGGGGACTAGCGGGAGTTTACAATGAGCAGTTCTTC. The V gene is TRBV27, the J gene TRBJ2-1, with TRBD2 matching over 14 bases. V shed 1 base, J shed 4 bases, and the junction held 3 bases outside the gene matches. CDR3 length equals 17 residues. Germline CDR1 and CDR2: MNHEY and SMNVEV (reference sequence).

This chain connects TRBV18 to TRBJ2-1; D unclear. Trimming removed 5 bases at V and 9 bases at J, with 11 bases between. This CDR3 region has 12 residues. Germline V CDR1 and CDR2: KGHSH, LQKENI. CDR3 protein: CASSGQGLEQFF. In nucleotides, the CDR3 is TGTGCCAGCTCAGGTCAAGGGCTTGAGCAGTTCTTC.

This clone occurred once. This chain connects TRBV5-1 to TRBJ2-2, with TRBD1 matching over 10 bases. Germline V gene data show CDR1 as SGHRS and CDR2 as YFSETQ. The CDR3 length is 16 residues. The V and J ends lost 0 bases and 5 bases, in that order; junction bases with no gene match: 4. The CDR3, as DNA: TGCGCCAGCAGCTTGGGACAGGGGGCGCTTACCGGGGAGCTGTTTTTT. This gives the protein CASSLGQGALTGELFF.

This clone occurred once. V and J are TRBV3-1 (or the pseudogene TRBV3-2) and TRBJ2-2; no clear D. CDR3 size: 14 residues. Trimming took off 1 base at V and 3 bases at J, with 6 bases between the two ends. The germline CDR1 and CDR2 sequences are LGHDT and YNNKEL (reference sequence). CDR3 nucleotides: TGTGCCAGCAGCCAAGGTTACGACACCGGGGAGCTGTTTTTT. It codes for CASSQGYDTGELFF.

V gene TRBV7-9 combines with J gene TRBJ1-1; 7 nucleotides align to TRBD1. With V trimmed by 6 bases and J by 5 bases, 6 bases remained unmatched. The germline CDR1 and CDR2 sequences are SEHNR and FQNEAQ (reference sequence). CDR3 length: 13 residues. Written as DNA, the CDR3 is TGTGCCAGCAGACCGCCCAGGGGGACTGAAGCTTTCTTT. It codes for CASRPPRGTEAFF.

The chain couples TRBV3-1 (or the pseudogene TRBV3-2) to TRBJ2-1; TRBD2 matches at 9 bases. The germline V gene encodes CDR1 LGHDT and CDR2 YNNKEL (reference sequence). Losses at the gene ends were 6 bases for V and 6 bases for J; bases not matched to a gene: 9. This CDR3 is 15 amino acids long. CDR3 residues: CASSIGGRAVNEQFF. The CDR3 nucleotides read TGTGCCAGCAGTATCGGCGGGAGGGCCGTCAATGAGCAGTTCTTC.

J is TRBJ2-5 and V is TRBV19; D unclear. CDR1 is LNHDA and CDR2 is SQIVND in the germline V gene (reference sequence). V was cut by 5 bases and J by 4 bases, with 5 bases left in between. CDR3 length: 11 residues. The CDR3 loop is CASSSGETQYF. CDR3 bases: TGTGCCAGTAGTTCCGGAGAGACCCAGTACTTC.

The gene calls are TRBV29-1 and TRBJ1-1; 9 bases map to TRBD1. Germline V lookup: CDR1 SQVTM, CDR2 ANQGSEA. The V gene end was trimmed by 3 bases and the J gene end by 12 bases; junction bases not matched to a gene: 11. CDR3 length equals 13 residues. The CDR3 DNA is TGCAGCGTTGATAGGGGTGGGGACAGGGAATCTTTCTTT. Encoded protein: CSVDRGGDRESFF.

This chain links TRBV4-1 with TRBJ1-2; D gene ambiguous. Germline CDR1 and CDR2: MGHRA and YSYEKL. With 3 bases removed from V and 4 bases from J, the gap between germline ends came to 6 bases. This CDR3 comprises 12 residues. CDR3 loop: CASSQTSYGYTF. In DNA form, the CDR3 reads TGCGCCAGCAGCCAGACCAGCTATGGCTACACCTTC.

This clone was counted a single time. The chain links TRBV7-9 to TRBJ2-3, with TRBD2 as a possible D gene (5 bases). The V end was cut by 4 bases, the J end by 0 bases, with 14 bases between. The CDR3 is made up of 16 amino acids. Per the germline V gene, CDR1 is SEHNR and CDR2 is FQNEAQ (reference sequence). This CDR3 reads CASSSHLGRSTDTQYF. CDR3 nucleotide sequence: TGTGCCAGCAGCTCCCATTTGGGGAGAAGCACAGATACGCAGTATTTT.

This chain joins TRBV5-1 and TRBJ1-2; the match to TRBD1 covers 8 bases. Germline loops: CDR1 SGHRS, CDR2 YFSETQ. Losses at the gene ends were 6 bases for V and 4 bases for J; bases not matched to a gene: 8. This CDR3 has 14 amino acids. The CDR3 DNA sequence: TGCGCCAGCACGCACGGGACAGGCGTCTATGGCTACACCTTC. It codes for CASTHGTGVYGYTF.

This sequence joins TRBV15 and TRBJ1-5, with a tentative D call TRBD1 (5 bases). The CDR3 is made up of 15 amino acids. V was shortened by 0 bases and J by 6 bases, with 12 bases between the two germline ends. Per germline, CDR1 LNHNV and CDR2 YYDKDF (reference sequence). The CDR3 coding sequence is TGTGCCACCAGCAGAGATTGGGGCTTAGGTCAGCCCCAGCATTTT. Its protein is CATSRDWGLGQPQHF.

This chain uses TRBV5-1 with TRBJ2-1; D is uncertain. CDR3 length: 13 amino acids. V lost 4 bases, J lost 3 bases, and 8 bases lay in between. CDR1 and CDR2 from the germline V gene are SGHRS and YFSETQ. CDR3 DNA sequence: TGCGCCAGCAGCCCCGATGGCTACAATGAGCAGTTCTTC. It is translated as CASSPDGYNEQFF.

The V call is TRBV5-8, the J call TRBJ1-5; D call uncertain. CDR1 SGHTS and CDR2 YDEGEE come from the germline V gene. Trimming shortened V by 3 bases and J by 6 bases, and 16 bases separated the two germline ends. The CDR3 extends over 15 amino acids. The chain's CDR3 is CASSSPPGEGQPQHF. In DNA, the CDR3 is TGTGCCAGCAGCTCCCCCCCAGGTGAGGGTCAGCCCCAGCATTTT.

V usage is TRBV11-2 and J usage is TRBJ2-7; D is unresolved. V was pared by 5 bases and J by 5 bases, with 13 bases between. The germline CDR1 and CDR2 sequences are SGHAT and FQNNGV. The CDR3 covers 13 residues. For the CDR3, the DNA is TGTGCCAGCAGCCTCCGACGTAACGACGAGCAGTACGTC. It is translated as CASSLRRNDEQYV.

The J gene is TRBJ2-7, the V gene TRBV28; 8 nucleotides line up with TRBD1. The length of the CDR3 is 16 residues. V lost 5 bases and J lost 13; bases outside the gene matches: 22. Germline V gene lookup returns CDR1 MDHEN and CDR2 SYDVKM. The chain's CDR3 is CASSTSAGTGISYIYF. The CDR3 nucleotides read TGTGCCAGCAGTACATCCGCCGGGACAGGCATATCGTATATCTACTTC.

The CDR3 reads CASSQADRGQGGYTF. The CDR3, as DNA: TGTGCCAGCAGCCAAGCAGACAGGGGGCAGGGTGGCTACACCTTC. This chain joins TRBV3-1 (or the pseudogene TRBV3-2) and TRBJ1-2, with 10 bases fitting TRBD1. Germline loops: CDR1 LGHDT, CDR2 YNNKEL (reference sequence). V lost 1 base, J lost 7 bases, and 6 bases stayed unmatched. The CDR3 sequence is 15 residues long.